Below are 26 T cell receptor beta chains sequenced from a single sample in a study of Ad26.COV2.S vaccination and SARS-CoV-2 variants. Data came from immunoSEQ multiplex PCR; TCRdb stores just in-frame clones and leaves some out. This table has some 390,000 clones, 89% appearing once. Indicated treatment: around 19 received Ad26.COV2.S at low or high dose, single or two shots; several received placebo; per-sample allocation not given. Specimen acquisition occurred on day 63 following the initial vaccine or placebo injection. Sequenced material: peripheral blood, taken in a trial of Ad26.COV2.S vaccine versus placebo. These receptors were collected from a person between 18 and 60 years old who received the Ad26.COV2.S COVID-19 vaccine or a placebo.

The chain links TRBV11-2 to TRBJ1-5; D is ambiguous. CDR3 length: 15 amino acids. Deletions cut 1 base from V and 1 base from J, with 8 bases between. In germline, CDR1 is SGHAT, CDR2 FQNNGV. DNA of the CDR3: TGTGCCAGCAGCTTAGGTGCTCAGAGCAATCAGCCCCAGCATTTT. Translation: CASSLGAQSNQPQHF.

The V and J genes are TRBV11-3 and TRBJ2-5, with a tentative D call TRBD1 (6 bases). V was pared by 5 bases and J by 5 bases, with 18 bases between. The CDR3 loop spans 15 amino acids. Germline CDR1 and CDR2: SGHNT and YENEEA. This chain's CDR3 is CASSKAGQSGETQYF. CDR3 DNA sequence: TGTGCCAGCAGCAAAGCCGGACAGTCTGGGGAGACCCAGTACTTC.

Regarding this clone: Other DNA sequences in this sample translate to the same CDR3. This chain joins TRBV5-1 and TRBJ2-5, with D possibly being TRBD2 (5 bases). The CDR3 covers 13 residues. V was trimmed by 4 bases and J by 0 bases, leaving 7 bases between them. Looked up from germline, CDR1 is SGHRS and CDR2 is YFSETQ. CDR3 bases: TGCGCCAGCAGCCCCGGGGACCAAGAGACCCAGTACTTC. This translates into CASSPGDQETQYF.

This rearrangement joins TRBV2 to TRBJ2-7; TRBD2 matches at 16 bases. Germline trimming cut 7 bases from V and 0 bases from J; bases unmatched to any gene: 9. Germline assignment: CDR1 SNHLY and CDR2 FYNNEI. CDR3 length equals 18 residues. The CDR3 loop reads CASTTSGLAGGPSYEQYF. In DNA form, the CDR3 reads TGTGCCAGCACTACTTCGGGACTAGCGGGAGGGCCCTCCTACGAGCAGTACTTC. The full variable domain, with the rest looked up from reference TRBV2 and TRBJ2-7, is EPEVTQTPSHQVTQMGQEVILRCVPISNHLYFYWYRQILGQKVEFLVSFYNNEISEKSEIFDDQFSVERPDGSNFTLKIRSTKLEDSAMYFCASTTSGLAGGPSYEQYFGPGTRLTVT.

The chain couples TRBV7-2 to TRBJ2-3, with a possible D match to TRBD2 (6 bases). The CDR3 sequence is 15 residues long. The germline V gene encodes CDR1 SGHTA and CDR2 FQGNSA. The V end lost 4 bases, the J end lost 4 bases, and 15 bases lay between the germline ends. This CDR3 is CASSSQLARADTQYF. The CDR3 DNA follows: TGTGCCAGCAGCTCCCAACTAGCCAGGGCAGATACGCAGTATTTT.

This sequence joins TRBV30 and TRBJ1-1; 9 bases align to TRBD1. CDR1 GTSNPN and CDR2 SVGIG come from the germline V gene (reference sequence). This CDR3 region has 12 residues. After removal of 4 bases from V and 4 bases from J, the junction contained 1 base not matched to a gene. The CDR3 region is CAWMGQGTEAFF. In DNA form, the CDR3 reads TGTGCCTGGATGGGACAGGGCACTGAAGCTTTCTTT.

The rearrangement links TRBV28 to TRBJ2-3; TRBD2 agrees at 9 bases. CDR1 MDHEN and CDR2 SYDVKM come from the germline V gene. The CDR3 spans 16 residues. The V segment lost 6 bases and the J segment 1 base; nucleotides outside the gene matches: 8. DNA for the CDR3: TGTGCCAGCAGGTCTTCAGCGGGAGGCCGCACAGATACGCAGTATTTT. This gives the protein CASRSSAGGRTDTQYF.

This chain uses TRBV3-1 (or the pseudogene TRBV3-2) with TRBJ2-7; D possibly corresponds to TRBD2 (5 bases). CDR1 and CDR2 from the germline V gene are LGHDT and YNNKEL (reference sequence). Deletions cut 0 bases from V and 7 bases from J, with 16 bases between. CDR3 size: 15 residues. CDR3 coding DNA: TGTGCCAGCAGCCAAGATCGAGGGATCCTCGGGGAGCAGTACTTC. Protein sequence: CASSQDRGILGEQYF.

The gene calls are TRBV27 and TRBJ2-7; D not certain. V was clipped by 6 bases and J by 4 bases, with 13 bases between them. CDR1 is MNHEY and CDR2 is SMNVEV in the germline V gene (reference sequence). The CDR3 sequence is 13 residues long. In DNA, the CDR3 is TGTGCCAGCAGCCCAAATCCTGCTTACGAGCAGTACTTC. This translates into CASSPNPAYEQYF.

This clone has a single count. This rearrangement joins TRBV30 to TRBJ2-7; TRBD1 matches 7 bases. Germline V gene sequence: CDR1 GTSNPN, CDR2 SVGIG (reference sequence). The V gene end was trimmed by 2 bases and the J gene end by 2 bases; junction bases not matched to a gene: 9. This CDR3 has 15 amino acids. The CDR3 DNA reads TGTGCCTGGAGTCGTCCGGGACAGCTCACCTACGAGCAGTACTTC. This encodes CAWSRPGQLTYEQYF.

This chain joins TRBV27 and TRBJ2-1, with D unresolved. Germline V gene lookup returns CDR1 MNHEY and CDR2 SMNVEV (reference sequence). Trimming removed 6 bases at V and 7 bases at J, with 16 bases between. There are 14 residues in the CDR3. CDR3 bases: TGTGCCAGCAGCGGATACAGTGAACTGAATGAGCAGTTCTTC. Residues: CASSGYSELNEQFF.

The J gene is TRBJ2-1, the V gene TRBV19; maybe TRBD1 (5 bases). CDR1 and CDR2 (germline): LNHDA, SQIVND (reference sequence). The CDR3 spans 12 residues. Trimming removed 7 bases from V and 3 bases from J, with 7 bases in between. The CDR3 spells CASTQDYNEQFF. CDR3 nucleotide sequence: TGTGCCAGTACACAGGACTACAATGAGCAGTTCTTC.

V and J are TRBV19 and TRBJ1-2; 10 bases are shared with TRBD1. CDR3 length: 15 amino acids. Unmatched junction bases numbered 6, after V lost 4 bases and J lost 4 bases. Germline V gene lookup returns CDR1 LNHDA and CDR2 SQIVND (reference sequence). The CDR3 region is CASSTDRGRSYGYTF. CDR3 nucleotide sequence: TGTGCCAGTAGTACTGACAGGGGGCGCAGCTATGGCTACACCTTC.

The sample holds a few counts of this clone. DNA for the CDR3: TGTGCCAGCAGCTTGGGGGTGGACAGGGACTCTGGAAACACCATATATTTT. This codes for CASSLGVDRDSGNTIYF. J is TRBJ1-3 and V is TRBV9, with 8 bases fitting TRBD1. Trimming at V came to 4 bases and at J to 0 bases, leaving 9 bases not matched to a gene. This CDR3 has 17 residues. Germline V lookup: CDR1 SGDLS, CDR2 YYNGEE.

V usage is TRBV15 and J usage is TRBJ2-7; D is perhaps TRBD1 (6 bases). The CDR3 sequence is 14 residues long. V lost 0 bases, J lost 4 bases, and 10 bases lay in between. Looked up from germline, CDR1 is LNHNV and CDR2 is YYDKDF (reference sequence). The CDR3 sequence is CATSRESQGYEQYF. In nucleotides, the CDR3 is TGTGCCACCAGCAGAGAGAGTCAGGGGTACGAGCAGTACTTC.

This chain uses TRBV28 with TRBJ1-2; no definite D call. The CDR3 loop spans 13 amino acids. The germline V gene has CDR1 MDHEN and CDR2 SYDVKM. The V end was cut by 3 bases, the J end by 8 bases, with 13 bases between. The CDR3 here is CASSLEEPRGYTF. The CDR3, as DNA: TGTGCCAGCAGTTTGGAGGAACCTAGAGGCTACACCTTC.

J is TRBJ2-2 and V is TRBV5-4; D unclear. The CDR3 extends over 12 amino acids. CDR1 is SGHNT and CDR2 is YYREEE in the germline V gene (reference sequence). Trimming stripped 4 bases from V and 1 base from J, with 2 bases between. The CDR3 loop reads CASSRNTGELFF. In nucleotides, the CDR3 is TGTGCCAGCAGCCGGAACACCGGGGAGCTGTTTTTT.

The rearrangement uses TRBV4-1 and TRBJ2-5; the D gene is possibly TRBD2 (5 bases). Trimming cost V 0 bases and J 7 bases, with 15 bases left between them. Germline CDR1 is MGHRA and CDR2 is YSYEKL. The CDR3 length is 15 residues. In DNA, the CDR3 is TGCGCCAGCAGCCAAGAGCGCGGGTCTGGAAGGACCCAGTACTTC. Protein sequence: CASSQERGSGRTQYF.

The V and J genes are TRBV6-5 and TRBJ1-2; D possibly corresponds to TRBD1 (6 bases). The CDR3 loop spans 13 amino acids. The V end lost 8 bases, the J end lost 5 bases, and 15 bases lay between the germline ends. CDR1 is MNHEY and CDR2 is SVGAGI in the germline V gene. The chain's CDR3 is CASRGGQKYGYTF. CDR3 nucleotides: TGTGCCAGCCGGGGAGGACAGAAATATGGCTACACCTTC.

The chain recombines TRBV19 with TRBJ1-3, with 7 nucleotides matching TRBD1. V was pared by 5 bases and J by 6 bases, with 13 bases of the junction left unmatched. Germline V gene lookup returns CDR1 LNHDA and CDR2 SQIVND (reference sequence). The CDR3 runs to 16 residues. The CDR3 region is CASSYFPWGQPNTIYF. The CDR3 coding sequence is TGTGCCAGTAGTTATTTCCCCTGGGGACAGCCAAACACCATATATTTT.

CDR3 in amino acids: CASSVGADRNTDTQYF. In nucleotides, the CDR3 is TGTGCCAGCAGCGTCGGGGCCGATCGGAACACAGATACGCAGTATTTT. The chain is built from TRBV9 and TRBJ2-3; D is tentatively TRBD1 or TRBD2 (5 bases each). CDR1 is SGDLS, CDR2 YYNGEE, per germline. V lost 2 bases, J lost 2 bases, and 15 bases lay in between. This CDR3 has 16 residues.

The V gene is TRBV6-1, the J gene TRBJ1-5, with D perhaps TRBD1 (6 bases). V dropped 3 bases and J dropped 6 bases, with 12 bases sitting between them. The V gene's germline CDR1 is MNHNS and CDR2 SASEGT. This CDR3 comprises 14 residues. As DNA, the CDR3 is TGTGCCAGCAGTGAGGTGGGGGGCGGTCAGCCCCAGCATTTT. As protein: CASSEVGGGQPQHF.

The chain employs TRBV5-5 and TRBJ2-4; a weak D match, TRBD1 (6 bases). Germline lookup yields CDR1 SGHKS and CDR2 YYEKEE (reference sequence). V was trimmed by 2 bases and J by 6 bases, leaving 15 bases between them. The CDR3 runs 15 residues. This chain's CDR3 is CASSFGAGGRNIQYF. CDR3 coding DNA: TGTGCCAGCAGCTTCGGGGCTGGGGGCAGAAACATTCAGTACTTC.

V and J are TRBV25-1 and TRBJ2-5; D is ambiguous. This CDR3 has 12 residues. The V end was cut by 3 bases, the J end by 3 bases, with 5 bases between. Germline V lookup: CDR1 MGHDK, CDR2 SYGVNS. DNA of the CDR3: TGTGCCAGCAGTGACCTTAAAGAGACCCAGTACTTC. Its translation is CASSDLKETQYF.

The rearrangement uses TRBV19 and TRBJ1-2; D unclear. This CDR3 contains 15 residues. The germline V gene has CDR1 LNHDA and CDR2 SQIVND (reference sequence). Trimming left V 3 bases short and J 0 bases short, with 11 bases between. CDR3 nucleotides: TGTGCCAGTAGTATCGTCGCGAGAGCTAACTATGGCTACACCTTC. Protein product: CASSIVARANYGYTF.

The chain has TRBV19 and TRBJ2-6; unclear D gene. Germline values: CDR1 LNHDA, CDR2 SQIVND (reference sequence). Between the trimmed V and J ends, which lost 0 bases and 4 bases, there was a span of 7 bases. The CDR3 is 15 amino acids. CDR3 in DNA: TGTGCCAGTAGTATAGAAACAGCAGGGGCCAACGTCCTGACTTTC. This gives the protein CASSIETAGANVLTF.